The 22 T cell receptor beta chains reported below all come from one sample, sequenced in a study of human T cells and chemical hapten exposure. TCRdb recomputed calls from the RACE reads with MiXCR, one row per CDR3 protein. The table includes 95,000 to 150,000 distinct CDR3 sequences, roughly 14% detected once. The sample's time point: pre-sensitization, week 0. Treatment: therapeutic diphenylcyclopropenone sensitization with weekly scalp DPC. The sample here was whole blood, taken in connection with sensitization to the hapten diphenylcyclopropenone (DPC). These receptors all stem from a woman between 18 and 29 years old with alopecia areata. Some clones in this sample may be carry-over from other donors' samples.

The rearrangement links TRBV11-1 to TRBJ2-2; D not certain. This CDR3 comprises 14 residues. CDR1 is SGHAT and CDR2 is FQDESV in the germline V gene (reference sequence). V lost 5 bases, J lost 7 bases, and 14 bases lay in between. CDR3 amino acids: CASSLLDLGGELFF. Written as DNA, the CDR3 is TGTGCCAGCAGCCTGCTCGACCTGGGCGGGGAGCTGTTTTTT.

The chain is built from TRBV14 and TRBJ1-1, with D hard to call. Trimming left V 4 bases short and J 1 base short, with 10 bases between. Germline CDR1 and CDR2: SGHDN and FVKESK. The CDR3 is made up of 14 amino acids. This chain's CDR3 is CASSLGLANTEAFF. CDR3 in DNA: TGTGCCAGCAGCCTAGGACTGGCGAACACTGAAGCTTTCTTT.

In its sample, this clonotype was seen many times. V gene TRBV19 combines with J gene TRBJ1-2; TRBD1 matches 11 bases. Germline CDR1 and CDR2: LNHDA and SQIVND (reference sequence). This CDR3 spans 15 amino acids. After removal of 3 bases from V and 8 bases from J, the junction contained 8 bases not matched to a gene. The CDR3: CASSMRTGGASGYTF. For the CDR3, the DNA is TGTGCCAGTAGTATGCGGACAGGGGGCGCATCAGGCTACACCTTC.

This clonotype was observed a handful of times. The genes are TRBV6-4 and TRBJ2-3; 7 nucleotides line up with TRBD2. Germline trimming cut 3 bases from V and 0 bases from J; bases unmatched to any gene: 0. There are 14 residues in the CDR3. Germline V gene data show CDR1 as MRHNA and CDR2 as SNTAGT. CDR3 residues: CASSEGGSTDTQYF. In nucleotides, the CDR3 is TGTGCCAGCAGTGAGGGGGGGAGCACAGATACGCAGTATTTT.

The chain uses TRBV25-1 and TRBJ1-5; TRBD1 aligns across 7 bases. Germline CDR1 MGHDK, CDR2 SYGVNS. The CDR3 totals 13 residues. V lost 6 bases to trimming and J lost 2 bases; unmatched junction nucleotides: 1. In nucleotides, the CDR3 is TGTGCCAGCAGCGGACAGGGCAATCAGCCCCAGCATTTT. Translation gives CASSGQGNQPQHF. The variable domain in full, with the rest retrieved from reference TRBV25-1 and TRBJ1-5, is EADIYQTPRYLVIGTGKKITLECSQTMGHDKMYWYQQDPGMELHLIHYSYGVNSTEKGDLSSESTVSRIRTEHFPLTLESARPSHTSQYLCASSGQGNQPQHFGDGTRLSIL.

The V call is TRBV19, the J call TRBJ1-6; 9 bases align to TRBD1. The CDR3 has 14 residues. In germline, CDR1 is LNHDA, CDR2 SQIVND (reference sequence). The junction had 3 bases not matched to a gene; V was cut back by 4 bases and J by 8 bases. In nucleotides, the CDR3 is TGTGCCAGTAGTACACAGGGGGCTGATTCACCCCTCCACTTT. Translation gives CASSTQGADSPLHF. Full variable domain (remainder filled in from reference TRBV19 and TRBJ1-6): DGGITQSPKYLFRKEGQNVTLSCEQNLNHDAMYWYRQDPGQGLRLIYYSQIVNDFQKGDIAEGYSVSREKKESFPLTVTSAQKNPTAFYLCASSTQGADSPLHFGNGTRLTVT.

The gene calls are TRBV6-8 and TRBJ1-3; D gene unclear. This CDR3 comprises 15 residues. Per germline, CDR1 MNHGY and CDR2 SAAAGT. V was pared by 4 bases and J by 1 base, with 11 bases between. CDR3 protein: CASSLGRASGNTIYF. Here the CDR3 DNA reads TGTGCCAGCAGTTTAGGGCGTGCTTCTGGAAACACCATATATTTT.

This sequence joins TRBV6-2 or TRBV6-3 and TRBJ1-2; D call uncertain. The CDR3 extends over 15 amino acids. Between the trimmed V and J ends, which lost 2 bases and 8 bases, there was a span of 18 bases. The V gene's germline CDR1 is MNHEY and CDR2 SVGEGT. The CDR3 sequence: CASSYRSDPAAGYTF. The CDR3 DNA sequence: TGTGCCAGCAGTTACAGATCGGATCCTGCGGCGGGCTACACCTTC.

V gene TRBV20-1 combines with J gene TRBJ2-1, with D perhaps TRBD1 (5 bases). Looked up from germline, CDR1 is DFQATT and CDR2 is SNEGSKA (reference sequence). CDR3 length equals 12 residues. V lost 2 bases to trimming and J lost 6 bases, with 8 bases between them. The CDR3 spells CSARQGSNEQFF. CDR3 nucleotides: TGCAGTGCTAGACAGGGTTCCAATGAGCAGTTCTTC.

There are many counts of this clonotype. This sequence joins TRBV7-9 and TRBJ1-2; D is uncertain. The germline CDR1 and CDR2 sequences are SEHNR and FQNEAQ (reference sequence). Trimming shortened V by 0 bases and J by 6 bases, and 5 bases separated the two germline ends. The CDR3 has 12 amino acids. The CDR3 DNA is TGTGCCAGCAGCTTAGCTAAGAATGGCTACACCTTC. Translation: CASSLAKNGYTF.

The chain joins TRBV7-2 to TRBJ2-1; TRBD2 matches 12 bases. V lost 4 bases and J lost 6; bases outside the gene matches: 13. Germline-derived CDR1 and CDR2 are SGHTA and FQGNSA. The CDR3 extends over 18 amino acids. The CDR3, as DNA: TGTGCCAGCAGCTACGGACTAGCGGGGACCCCTGGGCCCAATGAGCAGTTCTTC. It encodes CASSYGLAGTPGPNEQFF.

This chain links TRBV27 with TRBJ2-5, with 8 bases fitting TRBD2. The CDR3 has 14 residues. Germline CDR1 reads MNHEY; CDR2 reads SMNVEV (reference sequence). Trimming cost V 6 bases and J 5 bases; bases outside gene matches: 8. The CDR3 reads CASSSLAATETQYF. In DNA, the CDR3 is TGTGCCAGCAGCTCACTAGCGGCCACGGAGACCCAGTACTTC.

The rearrangement uses TRBV20-1 and TRBJ2-5, with unresolved D. The CDR3 has 12 amino acids. V was clipped by 1 base and J by 5 bases, with 8 bases between them. The germline gives CDR1 DFQATT, CDR2 SNEGSKA (reference sequence). The CDR3 protein is CSARVGYETQYF. Here the CDR3 DNA reads TGCAGTGCTAGAGTGGGATACGAGACCCAGTACTTC.

A note on this clonotype: The germline gene is not matched at one end of the junction; a read error may be the cause. The J gene is TRBJ2-7, the V gene TRBV2; D may be TRBD1 (6 bases). The CDR3 totals 11 residues. The germline V gene has CDR1 SNHLY and CDR2 FYNNEI. This CDR3 is CASRGAGFGDF. The CDR3 nucleotides read TGTGCCAGCAGGGGGGCAGGGTTTGGAGACTTC.

This clonotype was detected ten times or more. J is TRBJ1-2 and V is TRBV5-4, with 9 nucleotides matching TRBD1. With V trimmed by 0 bases and J by 5 bases, 5 bases remained unmatched. Germline CDR1 reads SGHNT; CDR2 reads YYREEE (reference sequence). This CDR3 contains 15 residues. The CDR3 spells CASSLDRGRRYGYTF. CDR3 DNA: TGTGCCAGCAGCTTGGACAGGGGGCGCCGGTATGGCTACACCTTC.

The chain recombines TRBV28 with TRBJ2-7; D may correspond to TRBD1 or TRBD2 (5 bases each). The germline V gene encodes CDR1 MDHEN and CDR2 SYDVKM. V lost 4 bases and J lost 2, with 12 bases in between. CDR3 length equals 14 residues. The CDR3 loop reads CASSWDASTYEQYF. In DNA, the CDR3 is TGTGCCAGCAGTTGGGACGCATCCACCTACGAGCAGTACTTC.

This clonotype was observed a handful of times. The chain is built from TRBV2 and TRBJ2-7; unclear D gene. This CDR3 spans 13 amino acids. Per germline, CDR1 SNHLY and CDR2 FYNNEI. Trimming pared 6 bases from V and 1 base from J, leaving 10 bases between. CDR3 loop: CASRPGASYEQYF. CDR3 bases: TGTGCCAGCAGACCCGGCGCGTCCTACGAGCAGTACTTC.

This clonotype was observed many times. The chain links TRBV20-1 to TRBJ1-1, with TRBD1 matching over 9 bases. J gave up 1 base and V 6 bases, and 9 bases lay outside the gene matches. Germline CDR1 reads DFQATT; CDR2 reads SNEGSKA (reference sequence). CDR3 length equals 15 residues. The CDR3 DNA sequence: TGCAGTGCCGTCCCGGGACAGGGACGGAACACTGAAGCTTTCTTT. Protein sequence: CSAVPGQGRNTEAFF.

This clonotype appeared many times. The gene calls are TRBV21-1 and TRBJ2-3; the listed D gene, TRBD1, was not tested against the DNA. TRBV21-1 is a listed pseudogene. This CDR3 contains 15 residues. CDR3 in DNA: TGTGCCAGCAGCAAAGAAGACAGGGGGCTAGATACGCAGTATTTT. Encoded protein: CASSKEDRGLDTQYF.

V usage is TRBV7-2 and J usage is TRBJ2-7; D is perhaps TRBD2 (5 bases). This CDR3 is built from 13 residues. CDR1 is SGHTA and CDR2 is FQGNSA in the germline V gene. Trimming shortened V by 4 bases and J by 3 bases, and 10 bases separated the two germline ends. CDR3 sequence: CASSSGLGYEQYF. CDR3 nucleotides: TGTGCCAGCAGCTCCGGACTGGGCTACGAGCAGTACTTC.

V gene TRBV20-1 combines with J gene TRBJ2-1; the match to TRBD2 covers 10 bases. After removal of 2 bases from V and 0 bases from J, the junction contained 10 bases not matched to a gene. CDR3 length: 18 amino acids. The germline CDR1 and CDR2 sequences are DFQATT and SNEGSKA (reference sequence). CDR3 nucleotides: TGCAGTGCTAGAATGAAGCGGGGGGGACCAAGCTCCTACAATGAGCAGTTCTTC. Amino acids: CSARMKRGGPSSYNEQFF.

The sample holds a few counts of this clonotype. The V and J genes are TRBV4-3 and TRBJ1-4, with D uncertain. This CDR3 contains 12 residues. V was clipped by 1 base and J by 8 bases, with 5 bases between them. The germline CDR1 and CDR2 sequences are LGHNA and YSLEER. The CDR3 sequence: CASSQVREKLFF. The DNA for the CDR3 is TGCGCCAGCAGCCAAGTGCGGGAAAAACTGTTTTTT.